This T cell receptor beta chain stems from a study of CD8+ T cells in alopecia areata. Background on the study: Treatment of the treated patients consisted of oral tofacitinib, 5 to 10 mg twice daily. Study results and caveats: Treatment with tofacitinib significantly lowered scalp clonality and reduced expanded CD8+ clones among the top 100. Scalp data also include sequences from resident alphabeta T cells of normal skin. Shared TCR sequences were less clear between patients than in mice, possibly partly from HLA diversity.

Trimming cost V 1 base and J 0 bases, with 5 bases left between them. This CDR3 is 14 amino acids long. Per germline, CDR1 SGHTA and CDR2 FQGNSA. Treatment given: oral pan-JAK inhibitor, 5-10 mg twice daily. A remark on this clone: Its antigen is still unknown.

Following RNA extraction, reverse transcription yielded cDNA that acted as the sequencing template. TCRdb's table, derived via immunoSEQ multiplex PCR, lists solely in-frame clones and lacks some. The table lists about 210,000 clones, over 60% of them singletons. The V gene is TRBV7-2, the J gene TRBJ2-3; D unclear. Specimen: CD4+ T cells sorted from blood, collected at week 4, from a patient treated with tofacitinib. This TCR was recovered from a human donor with alopecia areata. CDR3 residues: CASSLGHSTDTQYF. In DNA form, the CDR3 reads TGTGCCAGCAGCTTAGGGCATAGCACAGATACGCAGTATTTT.